The sample holds a few counts of the clone carrying this TCR beta chain. MiXCR was run by TCRdb on the 5' RACE reads, yielding one entry per CDR3 protein. The sample has about 580,000 distinct CDR3 sequences; around 17% are singletons. This specimen belongs to a study of T cells after yellow fever vaccination. CDR1 and CDR2 from the germline V gene are SNHLY and FYNNEI. The length of the CDR3 is 15 residues. Trimming took 8 bases from V and 0 from J, leaving 13 bases between them. The specimen was PBMCs, collected 5 days after the first yellow fever vaccination. The rearrangement uses TRBV2 and TRBJ1-4; possibly TRBD1 for D (5 bases). This TCR derives from a young man who received the YFV17D yellow fever vaccine. The CDR3 reads CASRGTSATNEKLFF. The DNA of the CDR3 is TGTGCCAGCCGGGGGACCTCTGCAACTAATGAAAAACTGTTTTTT.